Below, 11 T cell receptor beta chains from the same sample are listed, as sequenced in a study of T cell responses to AZD1222 COVID-19 vaccine. Some clones are missing from TCRdb's copy, which holds only in-frame ones; the method was immunoSEQ multiplex PCR. The data contain fewer than 90,000 clones, almost 90% of them singletons. The specimen comprised peripheral blood, sampled 28 days after the second AZD1222 dose. All receptors derive from an adult who received the AZD1222 COVID-19 vaccine.

V and J are TRBV13 and TRBJ2-2; the D is unclear. The CDR3 totals 21 residues. V was shortened by 5 bases and J by 0 bases, with 28 bases between the two germline ends. CDR1 is PRHDT, CDR2 FYEKMQ, per germline (reference sequence). The CDR3 protein is CASSTRRIPLILTSNTGELFF. Here the CDR3 DNA reads TGTGCCAGCAGCACCCGACGGATACCATTGATATTGACTTCGAACACCGGGGAGCTGTTTTTT.

The chain employs TRBV11-2 and TRBJ2-2; D ambiguous. The CDR3 is made up of 14 amino acids. Deletions cut 2 bases from V and 4 bases from J, with 8 bases between. Germline-derived CDR1 and CDR2 are SGHAT and FQNNGV. CDR3 region: CASSLTRTTGELFF. The CDR3, as DNA: TGTGCCAGCAGCTTAACCAGGACCACCGGGGAGCTGTTTTTT. Full variable domain (rest looked up from reference TRBV11-2 and TRBJ2-2): EAGVAQSPRYKIIEKRQSVAFWCNPISGHATLYWYQQILGQGPKLLIQFQNNGVVDDSQLPKDRFSAERLKGVDSTLKIQPAKLEDSAVYLCASSLTRTTGELFFGEGSRLTVL.

This chain links TRBV5-8 with TRBJ2-7; weak D call: TRBD2 (7 bases). Germline CDR1 SGHTS, CDR2 YDEGEE. Trimming left V 0 bases short and J 6 bases short, with 25 bases between. The CDR3 is 18 residues long. CDR3 sequence: CASSLDPTQAGHRSEQYF. CDR3 DNA: TGTGCCAGCAGCTTGGACCCCACTCAAGCGGGACACCGCTCCGAGCAGTACTTC.

This clone was seen a single time. The rearrangement joins TRBV6-6 to TRBJ2-7; 7 positions agree with TRBD1. CDR1 is MNHNY, CDR2 SVGAGI, per germline (reference sequence). The CDR3 contains 14 residues. V lost 7 bases to trimming and J lost 3 bases; unmatched junction nucleotides: 9. CDR3 in amino acids: CASTNRGSFYEQYF. The CDR3 nucleotides are TGTGCCAGCACTAACAGGGGTTCCTTCTACGAGCAGTACTTC.

CDR3 amino acids: CASSYSAGLATGELFF. Written as DNA, the CDR3 is TGTGCCAGCAGTTACTCGGCGGGACTTGCCACCGGGGAGCTGTTTTTT. The chain carries TRBV6-7 and TRBJ2-2; D may be TRBD2 (6 bases). TRBV6-7 is noted as an ORF with a role that remains uncertain. Deletions cut 0 bases from V and 4 bases from J, with 12 bases between. CDR3 length equals 16 residues.

The V and J genes are TRBV5-1 and TRBJ1-2; possibly TRBD1 for D (5 bases). Per the germline V gene, CDR1 is SGHRS and CDR2 is YFSETQ. The V and J ends lost 4 bases and 5 bases respectively, with 15 bases between them. The CDR3 sequence is 14 residues long. This CDR3 is CASSLWDGQYGYTF. The CDR3 nucleotides read TGCGCCAGCAGCCTCTGGGACGGCCAATATGGCTACACCTTC.

The chain carries TRBV5-8 and TRBJ1-1; D perhaps matches TRBD1 (5 bases). V lost 6 bases, J lost 0 bases, and 15 bases lay in between. This CDR3 has 15 residues. The germline gives CDR1 SGHTS, CDR2 YDEGEE. The DNA for the CDR3 is TGTGCCAGCACCACCCGACAGCGTTTGAACACTGAAGCTTTCTTT. Protein sequence: CASTTRQRLNTEAFF.

This clone was detected once. The rearrangement uses TRBV20-1 and TRBJ1-5, with D uncertain. Per germline, CDR1 DFQATT and CDR2 SNEGSKA (reference sequence). The CDR3 has 12 amino acids. Trimming stripped 3 bases from V and 0 bases from J, with 3 bases between. In DNA form, the CDR3 reads TGCAGTGCTAGTTATAGCAATCAGCCCCAGCATTTT. Amino acid sequence: CSASYSNQPQHF.

The chain employs TRBV7-9 and TRBJ2-1, with 11 bases that match TRBD2. The CDR3 totals 14 residues. The trim removed 5 bases at V and 14 bases at J, leaving 11 bases unmatched. Germline V CDR1 and CDR2: SEHNR, FQNEAQ (reference sequence). CDR3 in amino acids: CASSEYGSTSGKFF. The CDR3 nucleotides read TGTGCCAGCAGCGAATATGGGTCGACTAGCGGGAAGTTCTTC.

The chain has TRBV19 and TRBJ1-1; a possible D gene is TRBD1 (6 bases). CDR1 is LNHDA and CDR2 is SQIVND in the germline V gene (reference sequence). This CDR3 has 15 amino acids. V lost 3 bases and J lost 1, with 12 bases in between. In DNA form, the CDR3 reads TGTGCCAGTAGTATGAGACAGGCGACGAACACTGAAGCTTTCTTT. It encodes CASSMRQATNTEAFF.

This sequence joins TRBV6-1 and TRBJ2-3; TRBD2 matches at 10 bases. Germline lookup yields CDR1 MNHNS and CDR2 SASEGT. This CDR3 is 17 amino acids long. The junction had 10 bases not matched to a gene; V was cut back by 1 base and J by 6 bases. The CDR3 spells CASSEVKAGGPADTQYF. The CDR3 nucleotides read TGTGCCAGCAGTGAAGTCAAAGCGGGAGGGCCAGCGGATACGCAGTATTTT.